This T cell receptor (beta chain) was recovered during a study of cytomegalovirus exposure and HLA in healthy donors. The PCR made use of 60 Vbeta and 13 Jbeta primers. Produced via immunoSEQ multiplex PCR; TCRdb's table is partial and in-frame only. The sample includes 120,000 to 150,000 clones, roughly 66% of them seen just once. The germline V gene encodes CDR1 PRHDT and CDR2 FYEKMQ (reference sequence). After removal of 1 base from V and 4 bases from J, the junction contained 0 bases not matched to a gene. This CDR3 is 13 amino acids long. This chain joins TRBV13 and TRBJ1-1, with 7 positions matching TRBD1. The source of this sequence is a woman aged 55-70 years in good health and CMV-seronegative. The sequencing input was PBMCs. CDR3 residues: CASSLEGATEAFF. CDR3 in DNA: TGTGCCAGCAGCTTAGAGGGGGCCACTGAAGCTTTCTTT.